This TCR beta chain was sequenced in a study of blood T cell repertoires in COVID-19. Study-wide context: The cDNA or gDNA used as material had been derived from T cells, B-cell-depleted T cells, or PBMCs.

Original handling: Counts of nucleated cells, estimated from reference gene primer amplification, were obtained. TCRdb keeps only in-frame clones here, not all; method: immunoSEQ multiplex PCR. V and J calls and clone size are as listed in that table; D and trimming were resolved from the DNA. The sample includes about 180,000 clones, roughly nine tenths seen only once; the top ten take about 2.1%. The V end was cut by 3 bases, the J end by 3 bases, with 14 bases between. The CDR3 totals 16 residues. Germline-derived CDR1 and CDR2 are MNHNS and SASEGT. Enrollees, about 18 to 100 years old, lived in approximately 25 US areas. Cohorts were determined from participant-reported clinical history.

This chain links TRBV6-1 with TRBJ2-2; D might be TRBD2 (6 bases). The specimen was PBMCs or T cells enriched from blood (not recorded which). The TCR originated in a woman aged 40 to 50 with acute COVID-19. The DNA for the CDR3 is TGTGCCAGCAGTGAGGAGGGGCGAAGGGACACCGGGGAGCTGTTTTTT. Translating gives CASSEEGRRDTGELFF.